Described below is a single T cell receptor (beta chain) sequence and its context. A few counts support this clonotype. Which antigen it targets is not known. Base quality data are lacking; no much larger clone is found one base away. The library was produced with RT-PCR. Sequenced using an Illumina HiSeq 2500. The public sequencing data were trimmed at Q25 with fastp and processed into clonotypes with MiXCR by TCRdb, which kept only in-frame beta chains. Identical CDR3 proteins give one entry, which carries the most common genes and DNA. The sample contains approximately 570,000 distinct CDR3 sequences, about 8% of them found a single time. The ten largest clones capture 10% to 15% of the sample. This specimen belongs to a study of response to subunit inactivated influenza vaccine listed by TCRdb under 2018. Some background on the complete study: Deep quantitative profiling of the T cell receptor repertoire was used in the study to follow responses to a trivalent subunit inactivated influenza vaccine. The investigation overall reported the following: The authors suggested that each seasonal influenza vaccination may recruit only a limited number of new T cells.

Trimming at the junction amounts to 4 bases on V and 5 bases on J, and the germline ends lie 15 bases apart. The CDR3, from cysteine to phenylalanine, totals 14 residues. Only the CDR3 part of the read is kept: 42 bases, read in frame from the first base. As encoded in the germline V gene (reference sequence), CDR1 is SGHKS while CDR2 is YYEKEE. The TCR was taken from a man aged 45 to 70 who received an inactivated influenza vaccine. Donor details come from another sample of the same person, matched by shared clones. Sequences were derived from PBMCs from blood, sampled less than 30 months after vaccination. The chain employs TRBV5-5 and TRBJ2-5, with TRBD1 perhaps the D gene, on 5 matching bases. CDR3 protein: CASSPGAALETQYF. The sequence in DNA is TGTGCCAGCAGCCCTGGGGCAGCCCTGGAGACCCAGTACTTC.